This record looks at one TCR beta chain sequence and its context. Profiling relied on immunoSEQ multiplex PCR, and the TCRdb table lists in-frame clones only, not all of them. The table includes approximately 70,000 clones, approximately 93% detected once. Seattle enrolled patients during active infection and tracked them longitudinally. The entry originates in a study of blood T cell repertoires in COVID-19. Sequenced: peripheral blood. The TCR originated in a man aged 50-59 years with COVID-19, enrolled during active disease.

The CDR3 nucleotides are TGTGCCAGCAGGGGACAAAGCGGCAGGACTGAAGCTTTCTTT. It is translated as CASRGQSGRTEAFF. The J gene is TRBJ1-1, the V gene TRBV6-1, with D perhaps TRBD1 (6 bases). V was clipped by 6 bases and J by 5 bases, with 16 bases between them. CDR3 length: 14 amino acids. The V gene's germline CDR1 is MNHNS and CDR2 SASEGT.